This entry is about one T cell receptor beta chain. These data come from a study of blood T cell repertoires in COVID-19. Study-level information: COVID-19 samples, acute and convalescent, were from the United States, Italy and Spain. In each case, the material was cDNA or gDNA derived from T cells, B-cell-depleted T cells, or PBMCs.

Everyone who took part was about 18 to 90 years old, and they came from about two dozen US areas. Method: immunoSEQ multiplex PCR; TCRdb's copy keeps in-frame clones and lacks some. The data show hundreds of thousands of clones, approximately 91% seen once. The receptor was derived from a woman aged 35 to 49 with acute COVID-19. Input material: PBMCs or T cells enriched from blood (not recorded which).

The CDR3 DNA reads as TGTGCCAGCAGCTCGCAGCAGGGGCGACCTTACGAGCAGTACTTC. Encoded protein: CASSSQQGRPYEQYF. The chain has TRBV7-9 and TRBJ2-7, with a tentative D call TRBD1 (6 bases). Looked up from germline, CDR1 is SEHNR and CDR2 is FQNEAQ (reference sequence). The germline V and J ends were trimmed by 4 bases and 4 bases, with 17 bases remaining between them. The CDR3 totals 15 residues.